This T cell receptor (beta chain) was sequenced during a study of blood T cell repertoires in COVID-19. Study details: The origin of the acute and convalescent COVID-19 samples was the United States, Italy and Spain. From T cells, B-cell-depleted T cells, or PBMCs came the material, which was cDNA or gDNA.

In the authors' workflow: Amplification of reference gene primers was used by the study to estimate nucleated cell counts. The repertoire was sequenced with immunoSEQ multiplex PCR; TCRdb's copy has only in-frame clones and lacks some. D and trimming were read from the DNA, whereas the V and J calls and clone size are those reported in that table. This sample has 100,000 to 150,000 clones, with 65% to 90% found just once. V gave up 4 bases and J gave up 2 bases, with 15 bases separating them. CDR3 length: 15 amino acids. The V gene's germline CDR1 is SGHRS and CDR2 YFSETQ. The clonotype originates from a woman older than 75 with acute or convalescent COVID-19. The specimen was peripheral blood. The chain recombines TRBV5-1 with TRBJ2-5; D remains ambiguous. The CDR3 coding sequence is TGCGCCAGCAGCCGCCTCTCAGTTAAGCAAGAGACCCAGTACTTC. Translation: CASSRLSVKQETQYF.